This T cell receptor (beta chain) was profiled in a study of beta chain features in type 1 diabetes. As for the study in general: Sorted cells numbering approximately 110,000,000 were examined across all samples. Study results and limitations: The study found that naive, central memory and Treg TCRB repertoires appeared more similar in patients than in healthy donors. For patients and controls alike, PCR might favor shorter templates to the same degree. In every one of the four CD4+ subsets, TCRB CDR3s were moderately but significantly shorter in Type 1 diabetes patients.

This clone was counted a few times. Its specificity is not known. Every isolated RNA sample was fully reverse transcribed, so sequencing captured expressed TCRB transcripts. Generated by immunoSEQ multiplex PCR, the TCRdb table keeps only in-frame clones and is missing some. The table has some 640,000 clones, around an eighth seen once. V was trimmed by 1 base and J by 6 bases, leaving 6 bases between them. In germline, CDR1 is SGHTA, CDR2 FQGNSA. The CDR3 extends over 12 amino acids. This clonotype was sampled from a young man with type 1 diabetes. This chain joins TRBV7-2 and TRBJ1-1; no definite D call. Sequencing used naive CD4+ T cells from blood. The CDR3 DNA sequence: TGTGCCAGCAGCTTAGATATTCCTGAAGCTTTCTTT. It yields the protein CASSLDIPEAFF.